This TCR beta chain originates from a study of CD8 T cells in ankylosing spondylitis. Findings of the study overall: Clones tied to disease were said to be significantly enriched in matched ankylosing spondylitis synovial fluid. Peripheral blood samples showed relatively rare disease-linked clones, and these clones were CD8+.

TCRdb called the 5' RACE reads again in MiXCR, with one record for every CDR3 protein. This table holds under 300,000 distinct CDR3 sequences, roughly a tenth found once. The germline gives CDR1 LGHDT, CDR2 YNNKEL (reference sequence). V dropped 3 bases and J dropped 0 bases, with 6 bases sitting between them. This CDR3 is 14 amino acids long. This clonotype has at least ten counts. Its antigen is unknown. This chain connects TRBV3-1 to TRBJ2-1; unclear D gene. Sequencing was performed on blood, either unsorted or a sorted T cell fraction (not recorded which). The TCR originated in a male donor with ankylosing spondylitis or in good health (not recorded which). This CDR3 reads CASSQMGSYNEQFF. DNA for the CDR3: TGTGCCAGCAGCCAGATGGGCTCCTACAATGAGCAGTTCTTC.